Below, 18 T cell receptor beta chains from the same sample are listed, as sequenced in a study of blood T cell repertoires in COVID-19 (TCRdb year 2020). The library was prepared using the immunoSEQ multiplex PCR assay. The immuneACCESS repertoire file appears here via TCRdb, limited to in-frame rearrangements. These files lack a portion of the clones; in checked studies, under half of the deficit traces to unresolved V genes, and the cause of the others is not known. Present in this sample are roughly 100,000 clones, about 86% of which were seen just once. 8.1% of the sample goes to the ten largest clones. The specimen was peripheral blood. The receptors here all came from a woman between 65 and 79 years old with acute or convalescent COVID-19.

With regard to this clone: One end of the junction varies from germline; a read error may be responsible. The chain is built from TRBV27 and TRBJ2-7; D is possibly TRBD1 (6 bases). The CDR3 runs to 13 residues. Germline values: CDR1 MNHEY, CDR2 SMNVEV (reference sequence). CDR3 region: CASKARTATRWNF. Here the CDR3 DNA reads TGTGCCAGCAAAGCCCGGACAGCTACGAGATGGAACTTC.

V gene TRBV10-3 combines with J gene TRBJ1-6; 7 bases are a match to TRBD1. Germline V lookup: CDR1 ENHRY, CDR2 SYGVKD. The CDR3 is 14 amino acids. J gave up 5 bases and V 6 bases, and 4 bases lay outside the gene matches. The CDR3 region is CAIRTGLNNSPLHF. In DNA form, the CDR3 reads TGTGCCATCAGGACAGGGCTTAATAATTCACCCCTCCACTTT.

The rearrangement joins TRBV15 to TRBJ2-7; TRBD2 matches at 9 bases. Looked up from germline, CDR1 is LNHNV and CDR2 is YYDKDF (reference sequence). The CDR3 length is 20 residues. The V segment lost 0 bases and the J segment 2 bases; nucleotides outside the gene matches: 17. The CDR3 DNA is TGTGCCACCAGCAGAGATCAAGCCAGGGGACTAGCAGGGAGCGCCTACGAGCAGTACTTC. This gives the protein CATSRDQARGLAGSAYEQYF.

This clone has only a few counts. The chain is built from TRBV5-1 and TRBJ1-2; perhaps TRBD1 as D (6 bases). The V and J ends lost 0 bases and 4 bases respectively, with 10 bases between them. The length of the CDR3 is 14 residues. Per germline, CDR1 SGHRS and CDR2 YFSETQ. The CDR3 region is CASSLAGEGYGYTF. CDR3 coding DNA: TGCGCCAGCAGCTTGGCAGGGGAGGGCTATGGCTACACCTTC.

The V and J genes are TRBV28 and TRBJ2-2; D ambiguous. Trimming stripped 6 bases from V and 5 bases from J, with 4 bases between. The CDR3 sequence is 11 residues long. Looked up from germline, CDR1 is MDHEN and CDR2 is SYDVKM. The CDR3 nucleotides read TGTGCCAGCAGCCTAACCGGGGAGCTGTTTTTT. Protein product: CASSLTGELFF.

The J gene is TRBJ1-2, the V gene TRBV2; weak D call: TRBD1 (5 bases). Germline assignment: CDR1 SNHLY and CDR2 FYNNEI. V gave up 7 bases and J gave up 0 bases, with 18 bases separating them. The CDR3 totals 16 residues. The CDR3 sequence is CASTYRSNPTNYGYTF. DNA of the CDR3: TGTGCCAGCACCTACAGGTCGAATCCGACTAACTATGGCTACACCTTC. The full variable domain, in which reference TRBV2 and TRBJ1-2 provide the parts outside the CDR3, is EPEVTQTPSHQVTQMGQEVILRCVPISNHLYFYWYRQILGQKVEFLVSFYNNEISEKSEIFDDQFSVERPDGSNFTLKIRSTKLEDSAMYFCASTYRSNPTNYGYTFGSGTRLTVV.

The chain is built from TRBV18 and TRBJ1-3; D possibly corresponds to TRBD1 (5 bases). The CDR3 is made up of 18 amino acids. Looked up from germline, CDR1 is KGHSH and CDR2 is LQKENI. Trimming pared 2 bases from V and 0 bases from J, leaving 17 bases between. Written as DNA, the CDR3 is TGTGCCAGCTCACCATCGATGTTGGGGCCGAGCTCTGGAAACACCATATATTTT. The encoded protein is CASSPSMLGPSSGNTIYF.

V gene TRBV5-1 combines with J gene TRBJ2-7, with 10 bases identical to TRBD2. V was clipped by 2 bases and J by 4 bases; unmatched bases: 3. The CDR3 has 14 amino acids. In germline, CDR1 is SGHRS, CDR2 YFSETQ. The CDR3, as DNA: TGCGCCAGCAGCTTTACTAGCGGGACTTACGAGCAGTACTTC. This gives the protein CASSFTSGTYEQYF. The variable domain in full, with the rest retrieved from reference TRBV5-1 and TRBJ2-7, is KAGVTQTPRYLIKTRGQQVTLSCSPISGHRSVSWYQQTPGQGLQFLFEYFSETQRNKGNFPGRFSGRQFSNSRSEMNVSTLELGDSALYLCASSFTSGTYEQYFGPGTRLTVT.

CDR3 region: CASSLRLSRGLGANVLTF. The CDR3 nucleotides read TGTGCCAGCAGCTTAAGGTTGTCGCGGGGGCTTGGGGCCAACGTCCTGACTTTC. The genes are TRBV7-3 and TRBJ2-6; D may be TRBD2 (7 bases). The CDR3 has 18 amino acids. Trimming pared 1 base from V and 3 bases from J, leaving 16 bases between. Germline V gene sequence: CDR1 SGHTA, CDR2 FQGTGA.

The chain has TRBV5-1 and TRBJ2-4, with D hard to call. CDR1 is SGHRS and CDR2 is YFSETQ in the germline V gene. There are 13 residues in the CDR3. V lost 0 bases and J lost 7, with 8 bases in between. CDR3 amino acids: CASSLVSENIQYF. Here the CDR3 DNA reads TGCGCCAGCAGCTTGGTTAGTGAGAACATTCAGTACTTC.

This clone was seen a single time. The gene calls are TRBV5-4 and TRBJ1-2; 9 nucleotides match TRBD1. The germline V gene encodes CDR1 SGHNT and CDR2 YYREEE (reference sequence). The CDR3 totals 17 residues. V lost 1 base, J lost 0 bases, and 7 bases stayed unmatched. CDR3 loop: CASSLWDREITNYGYTF. CDR3 nucleotides: TGTGCCAGCAGCTTGTGGGACAGGGAGATTACTAACTATGGCTACACCTTC.

The V call is TRBV6-5, the J call TRBJ1-2; weak D call: TRBD1 (5 bases). V lost 7 bases and J lost 3, with 12 bases in between. CDR3 length: 13 amino acids. From germline, CDR1 is MNHEY and CDR2 SVGAGI. The CDR3 reads CASTGQNDYGYTF. CDR3 nucleotides: TGTGCCAGCACTGGACAAAATGACTATGGCTACACCTTC.

This chain links TRBV6-4 with TRBJ2-3, with TRBD2 matching over 12 bases. Germline values: CDR1 MRHNA, CDR2 SNTAGT. This CDR3 is built from 18 residues. The V gene end was trimmed by 4 bases and the J gene end by 0 bases; junction bases not matched to a gene: 8. Here the CDR3 reads CASSAGTSGSLSTDTQYF. CDR3 bases: TGTGCCAGCAGTGCCGGGACTAGCGGGTCTTTAAGCACAGATACGCAGTATTTT.

This chain joins TRBV9 and TRBJ2-2, with D unresolved. Trimming stripped 7 bases from V and 4 bases from J, with 23 bases between. Germline CDR1 reads SGDLS; CDR2 reads YYNGEE. This CDR3 region has 17 residues. The CDR3 DNA sequence: TGTGCCAGCGGCTCCCCTAGAGGCAGTCCAGCCACCGGGGAGCTGTTTTTT. It translates to CASGSPRGSPATGELFF.

The chain couples TRBV4-1 to TRBJ2-1; TRBD2 matches at 7 bases. There are 17 residues in the CDR3. V gave up 3 bases and J gave up 9 bases; unmatched junction bases: 17. Germline V gene sequence: CDR1 MGHRA, CDR2 YSYEKL. CDR3 bases: TGCGCCAGCAGCCAGGGCATAGTTATGGCGGGGGAGGTTGAGCAGTTCTTC. Protein sequence: CASSQGIVMAGEVEQFF.

This clone was recorded only once. The V and J genes are TRBV19 and TRBJ2-7; TRBD1 matches 8 bases. Germline V gives CDR1 LNHDA, CDR2 SQIVND (reference sequence). The CDR3 has 14 residues. V was pared by 5 bases and J by 4 bases, with 7 bases of the junction left unmatched. The CDR3 here is CASSRPDRGYEQYF. CDR3 bases: TGTGCCAGTAGTCGGCCAGACAGGGGATACGAGCAGTACTTC.

The chain combines TRBV5-1 with TRBJ1-1; 7 nucleotides match TRBD1. Germline CDR1 and CDR2: SGHRS and YFSETQ. After removal of 3 bases from V and 5 bases from J, the junction contained 10 bases not matched to a gene. The CDR3 contains 15 residues. CDR3 DNA sequence: TGCGCCAGCAGCTACGACAGGGCCTCTGGGACTGAAGCTTTCTTT. Amino acid sequence: CASSYDRASGTEAFF.

The chain joins TRBV29-1 to TRBJ1-2; D not resolved. Germline CDR1 reads SQVTM; CDR2 reads ANQGSEA. Trimming took off 7 bases at V and 3 bases at J, with 9 bases between the two ends. This CDR3 is built from 11 residues. The DNA for the CDR3 is TGCAGCGGCGTCTTTGACTATGGCTACACCTTC. It codes for CSGVFDYGYTF.